The 29 T cell receptor beta chains in this list originate from one sample, sequenced in a study of blood T cell repertoires in COVID-19. Using immunoSEQ multiplex PCR, the repertoire was profiled, and TCRdb retains in-frame clones only, with some absent. The sample holds roughly 250,000 clones, approximately 79% seen once. Sequencing used peripheral blood. The origin of the receptors is a woman in her thirties or forties with active or convalescent COVID-19.

The chain combines TRBV19 with TRBJ1-3; 7 bases are shared with TRBD1. The CDR3 has 13 residues. V lost 9 bases to trimming and J lost 3 bases; unmatched junction nucleotides: 5. The germline V gene encodes CDR1 LNHDA and CDR2 SQIVND (reference sequence). This CDR3 is CASRGVGGNTIYF. In DNA, the CDR3 is TGTGCCAGCAGGGGGGTCGGTGGAAACACCATATATTTT.

The chain employs TRBV5-1 and TRBJ2-7; the match to TRBD1 covers 8 bases. The CDR3 runs to 15 residues. After removal of 0 bases from V and 3 bases from J, the junction contained 5 bases not matched to a gene. From germline, CDR1 is SGHRS and CDR2 YFSETQ. The CDR3 sequence: CASSLGWDRRYEQYF. The CDR3 DNA follows: TGCGCCAGCAGCTTGGGGTGGGACAGGCGCTACGAGCAGTACTTC.

The chain joins TRBV20-1 to TRBJ1-2; D gene uncertain. Trimming took off 8 bases at V and 3 bases at J, with 7 bases between the two ends. This CDR3 region has 10 residues. CDR1 and CDR2 (germline): DFQATT, SNEGSKA (reference sequence). This CDR3 is CSLNDYGYTF. Written as DNA, the CDR3 is TGCAGTTTAAATGACTATGGCTACACCTTC.

The chain employs TRBV5-1 and TRBJ1-4; 7 bases agree with TRBD1. The CDR3 is 15 amino acids. J lost 7 bases, V lost 4 bases, and 10 bases had no gene match. Looked up from germline, CDR1 is SGHRS and CDR2 is YFSETQ. CDR3 protein: CASSDQQGPAEKLFF. The CDR3 DNA reads as TGCGCCAGCAGCGACCAACAGGGGCCGGCTGAAAAACTGTTTTTT.

The rearrangement links TRBV9 to TRBJ2-1; TRBD2 is a possible D gene (6 bases). The CDR3 has 15 amino acids. Germline V gives CDR1 SGDLS, CDR2 YYNGEE. Trimming pared 3 bases from V and 10 bases from J, leaving 20 bases between. The CDR3 DNA sequence: TGTGCCAGCAGCGCCCCCCATTTGGGGAGGAAAGAGCAGTTCTTC. Translating it yields CASSAPHLGRKEQFF.

In the case of this clone: A junction end diverges from the germline sequence, so it may reflect a read error. The genes are TRBV15 and TRBJ1-1; D is ambiguous. Germline V lookup: CDR1 LNHNV, CDR2 YYDKDF (reference sequence). The CDR3 totals 13 residues. CDR3: CATSRDTRADEVF. The CDR3 coding sequence is TGTGCCACCAGCAGAGATACGAGAGCTGACGAGGTCTTT.

This clone was observed a few times. The chain joins TRBV29-1 to TRBJ1-1, with unresolved D. V was pared by 6 bases and J by 6 bases, with 11 bases between. CDR1 is SQVTM, CDR2 ANQGSEA, per germline. The CDR3 is made up of 11 amino acids. CDR3 sequence reads: CSVTSISEAFF. DNA for the CDR3: TGCAGCGTCACCTCTATCTCTGAAGCTTTCTTT. Full variable domain (missing parts from reference TRBV29-1 and TRBJ1-1): SAVISQKPSRDICQRGTSLTIQCQVDSQVTMMFWYRQQPGQSLTLIATANQGSEATYESGFVIDKFPISRPNLTFSTLTVSNMSPEDSSIYLCSVTSISEAFFGQGTRLTVV.

This clone occurred once. The V gene is TRBV7-9, the J gene TRBJ1-4; a possible D gene is TRBD1 (6 bases). V was shortened by 5 bases and J by 7 bases, with 14 bases between the two germline ends. CDR3 length: 14 amino acids. Germline CDR1 and CDR2: SEHNR and FQNEAQ (reference sequence). The CDR3 DNA reads as TGTGCCAGCAGCCTTTTCAGAGGGGGTGAAAAACTGTTTTTT. Protein: CASSLFRGGEKLFF.

The chain joins TRBV2 to TRBJ2-1; 10 nucleotides align to TRBD2. CDR1 and CDR2 (germline): SNHLY, FYNNEI. CDR3 length equals 16 residues. The trim removed 11 bases at V and 4 bases at J, leaving 14 bases unmatched. CDR3 nucleotide sequence: TGTGCCGCGTCCTTCCGCGGTAGCGGGGGGTACAATGAGCAGTTCTTC. As protein: CAASFRGSGGYNEQFF. Supplemented by reference TRBV2 and TRBJ2-1, the full variable domain reads EPEVTQTPSHQVTQMGQEVILRCVPISNHLYFYWYRQILGQKVEFLVSFYNNEISEKSEIFDDQFSVERPDGSNFTLKIRSTKLEDSAMYFCAASFRGSGGYNEQFFGPGTRLTVL.

The chain employs TRBV3-1 (or the pseudogene TRBV3-2) and TRBJ2-7; 8 nucleotides match TRBD2. V lost 3 bases to trimming and J lost 5 bases; unmatched junction nucleotides: 6. Germline assignment: CDR1 LGHDT and CDR2 YNNKEL (reference sequence). The CDR3 runs to 14 residues. CDR3: CASSHPRGGDEQYF. The CDR3 nucleotides are TGTGCCAGCAGCCATCCCCGGGGGGGCGACGAGCAGTACTTC.

The chain joins TRBV7-9 to TRBJ2-3; 8 bases fit TRBD2. The CDR3 contains 16 residues. CDR1 and CDR2 from the germline V gene are SEHNR and FQNEAQ (reference sequence). J lost 2 bases, V lost 1 base, and 5 bases had no gene match. The CDR3 nucleotides are TGTGCCAGCAGCTTAGTTTTAGCGGGACACACAGATACGCAGTATTTT. It encodes CASSLVLAGHTDTQYF.

This clone appeared a few times. The V call is TRBV27, the J call TRBJ2-1, with 10 bases that match TRBD1. This CDR3 region has 17 residues. With V trimmed by 7 bases and J by 8 bases, 17 bases remained unmatched. Germline loops: CDR1 MNHEY, CDR2 SMNVEV (reference sequence). The CDR3 spells CASTKARTGGGSDEQFF. CDR3 coding DNA: TGTGCCAGCACCAAAGCCCGGACAGGGGGAGGGAGTGATGAGCAGTTCTTC.

The chain links TRBV9 to TRBJ1-2; no definite D call. The CDR3 runs to 12 residues. V was cut by 0 bases and J by 8 bases, with 8 bases left in between. Germline V gene data show CDR1 as SGDLS and CDR2 as YYNGEE. The CDR3 nucleotides read TGTGCCAGCAGCGTAGATGAGTCCGGCTACACCTTC. It translates to CASSVDESGYTF.

The chain links TRBV7-6 to TRBJ1-1; tentative D call: TRBD1 (6 bases). The CDR3 length is 14 residues. V lost 6 bases and J 3 bases, leaving 14 bases between the germline ends. Per the germline V gene, CDR1 is SGHVS and CDR2 is FNYEAQ. CDR3: CASSLAGVDTEAFF. Written as DNA, the CDR3 is TGTGCCAGCAGTCTTGCAGGGGTTGACACTGAAGCTTTCTTT.

This clone has more than one count but fewer than ten. The chain joins TRBV13 to TRBJ2-7; 8 bases are a match to TRBD2. Germline lookup yields CDR1 PRHDT and CDR2 FYEKMQ (reference sequence). This CDR3 contains 14 residues. With V trimmed by 5 bases and J by 1 base, 4 bases remained unmatched. CDR3 loop: CASSPAGASYEQYF. The CDR3 DNA sequence: TGTGCCAGCAGCCCAGCGGGGGCATCCTACGAGCAGTACTTC.

There are a few counts of this clone. This chain connects TRBV3-1 (or the pseudogene TRBV3-2) to TRBJ2-1; the D is unclear. This CDR3 region has 17 residues. Trimming stripped 3 bases from V and 2 bases from J, with 17 bases between. CDR1 is LGHDT, CDR2 YNNKEL, per germline (reference sequence). In DNA form, the CDR3 reads TGTGCCAGCAGCCACCCCAAAGACAAAGCCCCCTACAATGAGCAGTTCTTC. Protein sequence: CASSHPKDKAPYNEQFF.

This chain uses TRBV9 with TRBJ1-2; 7 nucleotides agree with TRBD1. CDR3 length: 15 residues. The germline V gene encodes CDR1 SGDLS and CDR2 YYNGEE. Trimming removed 4 bases from V and 6 bases from J; junction bases left unmatched: 12. CDR3 region: CASSQNPGQLNGYTF. Written as DNA, the CDR3 is TGTGCCAGCAGCCAAAACCCGGGACAGCTAAATGGCTACACCTTC.

The V and J genes are TRBV5-5 and TRBJ1-1, with no clear D. Trimming cost V 1 base and J 7 bases, with 11 bases left between them. CDR1 is SGHKS, CDR2 YYEKEE, per germline (reference sequence). The CDR3 is 13 amino acids. This CDR3 reads CASSLLQTYEAFF. CDR3 DNA: TGTGCCAGCAGCTTGTTACAGACCTATGAAGCTTTCTTT. Variable domain in full (rest from reference TRBV5-5 and TRBJ1-1): DAGVTQSPTHLIKTRGQQVTLRCSPISGHKSVSWYQQVLGQGPQFIFQYYEKEERGRGNFPDRFSARQFPNYSSELNVNALLLGDSALYLCASSLLQTYEAFFGQGTRLTVV.

This chain uses TRBV19 with TRBJ1-2; tentative D call: TRBD1 (5 bases). This CDR3 spans 13 amino acids. Trimming pared 2 bases from V and 4 bases from J, leaving 8 bases between. Per germline, CDR1 LNHDA and CDR2 SQIVND (reference sequence). CDR3 sequence reads: CASSIQGGYGYTF. CDR3 coding DNA: TGTGCCAGTAGTATACAGGGCGGCTATGGCTACACCTTC. Variable domain in full (rest from reference TRBV19 and TRBJ1-2): DGGITQSPKYLFRKEGQNVTLSCEQNLNHDAMYWYRQDPGQGLRLIYYSQIVNDFQKGDIAEGYSVSREKKESFPLTVTSAQKNPTAFYLCASSIQGGYGYTFGSGTRLTVV.

This chain joins TRBV5-1 and TRBJ1-1, with TRBD1 matching 12 bases. CDR1 and CDR2 from the germline V gene are SGHRS and YFSETQ. This CDR3 comprises 14 residues. Trimming removed 6 bases from V and 7 bases from J; junction bases left unmatched: 7. The CDR3 region has the DNA TGCGCCAGCAACGGGGACAGGGGGCCTGGTGAAGCTTTCTTT. This translates into CASNGDRGPGEAFF. The entire variable domain, with the rest obtained from reference TRBV5-1 and TRBJ1-1, is as follows: KAGVTQTPRYLIKTRGQQVTLSCSPISGHRSVSWYQQTPGQGLQFLFEYFSETQRNKGNFPGRFSGRQFSNSRSEMNVSTLELGDSALYLCASNGDRGPGEAFFGQGTRLTVV.

This sequence joins TRBV10-3 and TRBJ1-2; D may be TRBD1 (6 bases). The CDR3 has 15 residues. CDR1 ENHRY and CDR2 SYGVKD come from the germline V gene. Trimming cost V 2 bases and J 6 bases, with 16 bases left between them. CDR3 in DNA: TGTGCCATCAGTGAGAGATGGGGGCTCCTGCATGGCTACACCTTC. It is translated as CAISERWGLLHGYTF.

In the case of this clone: This specimen includes other DNA sequences encoding the same CDR3. As DNA, the CDR3 is TGTGCCAGCAGTTTAGGGGGGGCTAACTATGGCTACACCTTC. Amino acid sequence: CASSLGGANYGYTF. This sequence joins TRBV28 and TRBJ1-2; D might be TRBD1 (5 bases). CDR3 length equals 14 residues. V was shortened by 2 bases and J by 0 bases, with 7 bases between the two germline ends. Germline CDR1 and CDR2: MDHEN and SYDVKM.

The J gene is TRBJ2-7, the V gene TRBV28, with D tentatively TRBD2 (5 bases). This CDR3 comprises 13 residues. Trimming took 1 base from V and 4 from J, leaving 8 bases between them. Germline V gives CDR1 MDHEN, CDR2 SYDVKM. In nucleotides, the CDR3 is TGTGCCAGCAGTTTATTAAGCGGTTACGAGCAGTACGTC. Translation: CASSLLSGYEQYV.

The rearrangement links TRBV7-9 to TRBJ2-2; 10 bases line up with TRBD1. With 5 bases clipped from V and 4 bases from J, the junction kept 4 bases outside the gene matches. The CDR3 loop spans 15 amino acids. In germline, CDR1 is SEHNR, CDR2 FQNEAQ (reference sequence). The CDR3 coding sequence is TGTGCCAGCAGCCTGAGACAGGGGGCCACCGGGGAGCTGTTTTTT. Translated: CASSLRQGATGELFF.

This clone was detected only a few times. The V call is TRBV4-2, the J call TRBJ2-2, with D maybe TRBD2 (6 bases). CDR1 and CDR2 (germline): LGHNA, YNFKEQ. This CDR3 has 13 amino acids. V shed 4 bases and J shed 9 bases, with 12 bases lying between them. CDR3 sequence (DNA): TGTGCCAGCAGCCTTCCTAGCGTAAGGGAGCTGTTTTTT. Amino acid sequence: CASSLPSVRELFF.

This chain joins TRBV6-5 and TRBJ2-5, with TRBD1 identical over 9 bases. The J segment lost 5 bases and the V segment lost 4 bases, leaving 5 bases of the junction unmatched. CDR1 and CDR2 (germline): MNHEY, SVGAGI. The CDR3 extends over 14 amino acids. Here the CDR3 reads CASSSLGTGETQYF. CDR3 nucleotides: TGTGCCAGCAGTTCCCTCGGGACAGGGGAGACCCAGTACTTC.

The chain carries TRBV19 and TRBJ2-1; 10 bases align to TRBD2. The CDR3 sequence is 14 residues long. Germline values: CDR1 LNHDA, CDR2 SQIVND (reference sequence). The V segment lost 1 base and the J segment 6 bases; nucleotides outside the gene matches: 0. CDR3 sequence reads: CASSIGLAGNEQFF. The CDR3 bases are TGTGCCAGTAGTATAGGACTAGCGGGCAATGAGCAGTTCTTC.

The V gene is TRBV6-6, the J gene TRBJ1-1; D is undetermined. The CDR3 spans 12 residues. The germline V and J ends were trimmed by 6 bases and 3 bases, with 8 bases remaining between them. From germline, CDR1 is MNHNY and CDR2 SVGAGI (reference sequence). The CDR3 region has the DNA TGTGCCAGCAGCTTCCGGGACACTGAAGCTTTCTTT. It is translated as CASSFRDTEAFF.

The CDR3 protein is CASSALEGYSGNTIYF. The CDR3, as DNA: TGTGCCAGCAGCGCCCTAGAGGGTTACTCTGGAAACACCATATATTTT. V and J are TRBV9 and TRBJ1-3; D remains ambiguous. The ends were cut back, 3 bases at V and 0 bases at J, with 13 bases in the middle. CDR3 length: 16 residues. Per the germline V gene, CDR1 is SGDLS and CDR2 is YYNGEE. The full variable domain, in which reference TRBV9 and TRBJ1-3 provide the parts outside the CDR3, is DSGVTQTPKHLITATGQRVTLRCSPRSGDLSVYWYQQSLDQGLQFLIQYYNGEERAKGNILERFSAQQFPDLHSELNLSSLELGDSALYFCASSALEGYSGNTIYFGEGSWLTVV.